Included here is one T cell receptor beta chain sequence, with context. These data are taken from a study of blood T cell repertoires in COVID-19. Sequenced by immunoSEQ multiplex PCR; TCRdb stores in-frame clones only, minus some. This sample has 110,000 or so clones, with around 85% found just once. V lost 2 bases and J 0 bases, leaving 4 bases between the germline ends. Germline CDR1 reads MNHNY; CDR2 reads SVGAGI (reference sequence). CDR3 size: 14 residues. The specimen was peripheral blood. The V call is TRBV6-6, the J call TRBJ2-2, with D unclear. The TCR was taken from a man in his fifties or sixties with acute or convalescent COVID-19. This chain's CDR3 is CASSYTPNTGELFF. The CDR3 DNA reads as TGTGCCAGCAGTTACACTCCGAACACCGGGGAGCTGTTTTTT.